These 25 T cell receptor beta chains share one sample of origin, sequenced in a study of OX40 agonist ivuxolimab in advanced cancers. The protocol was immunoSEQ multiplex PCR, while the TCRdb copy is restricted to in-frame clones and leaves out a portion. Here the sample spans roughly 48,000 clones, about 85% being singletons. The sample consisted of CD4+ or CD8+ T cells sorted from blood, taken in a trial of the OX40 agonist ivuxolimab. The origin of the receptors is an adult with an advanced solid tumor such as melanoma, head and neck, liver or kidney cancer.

CDR3 loop: CASSPRDRALSNQPQHF. The DNA of the CDR3 is TGTGCCAGCAGCCCCAGGGATAGGGCCTTATCCAATCAGCCCCAGCATTTT. The V gene is TRBV27, the J gene TRBJ1-5; D might be TRBD1 (5 bases). The germline gives CDR1 MNHEY, CDR2 SMNVEV (reference sequence). Deletions cut 6 bases from V and 3 bases from J, with 21 bases between. The CDR3 covers 17 residues.

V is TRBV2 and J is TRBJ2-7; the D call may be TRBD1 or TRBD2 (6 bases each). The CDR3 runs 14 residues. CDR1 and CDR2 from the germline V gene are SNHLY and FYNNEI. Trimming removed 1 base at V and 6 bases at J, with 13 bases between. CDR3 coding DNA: TGTGCCAGCAGTGAAGGGGGGGCAAGCTTCGAGCAGTACTTC. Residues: CASSEGGASFEQYF.

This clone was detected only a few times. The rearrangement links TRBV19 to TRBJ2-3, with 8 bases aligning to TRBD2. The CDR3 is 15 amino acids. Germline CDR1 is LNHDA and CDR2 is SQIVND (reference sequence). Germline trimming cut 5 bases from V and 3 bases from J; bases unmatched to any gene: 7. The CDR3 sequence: CASSRASGLTDTQYF. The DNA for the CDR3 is TGTGCCAGTAGTCGGGCTAGCGGGCTTACAGATACGCAGTATTTT.

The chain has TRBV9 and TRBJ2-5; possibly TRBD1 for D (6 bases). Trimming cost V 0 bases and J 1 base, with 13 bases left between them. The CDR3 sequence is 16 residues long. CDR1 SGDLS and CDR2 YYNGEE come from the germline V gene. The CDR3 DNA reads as TGTGCCAGCAGCGTAGCGCCGACAGGAGCCCAAGAGACCCAGTACTTC. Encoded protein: CASSVAPTGAQETQYF.

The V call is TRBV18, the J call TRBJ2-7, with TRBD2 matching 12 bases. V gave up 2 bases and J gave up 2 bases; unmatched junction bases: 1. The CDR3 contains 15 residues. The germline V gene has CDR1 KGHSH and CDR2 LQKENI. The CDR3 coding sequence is TGTGCCAGCTCACCAGGACTAGCGGGGCCCTACGAGCAGTACTTC. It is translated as CASSPGLAGPYEQYF. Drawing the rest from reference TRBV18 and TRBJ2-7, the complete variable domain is NAGVMQNPRHLVRRRGQEARLRCSPMKGHSHVYWYRQLPEEGLKFMVYLQKENIIDESGMPKERFSAEFPKEGPSILRIQQVVRGDSAAYFCASSPGLAGPYEQYFGPGTRLTVT.

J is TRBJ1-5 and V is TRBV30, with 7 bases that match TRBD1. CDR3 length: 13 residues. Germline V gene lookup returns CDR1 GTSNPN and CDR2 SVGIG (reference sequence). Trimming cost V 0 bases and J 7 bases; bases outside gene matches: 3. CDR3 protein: CAWSVRGLQPQHF. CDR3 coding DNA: TGTGCCTGGAGTGTAAGGGGGCTGCAGCCCCAGCATTTT.

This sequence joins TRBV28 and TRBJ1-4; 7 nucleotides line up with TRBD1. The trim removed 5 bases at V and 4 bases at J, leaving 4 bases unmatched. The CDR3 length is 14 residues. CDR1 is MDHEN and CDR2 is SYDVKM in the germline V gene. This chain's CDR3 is CASSVRQGNEKLFF. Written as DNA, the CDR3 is TGTGCCAGCAGTGTAAGACAGGGTAATGAAAAACTGTTTTTT.

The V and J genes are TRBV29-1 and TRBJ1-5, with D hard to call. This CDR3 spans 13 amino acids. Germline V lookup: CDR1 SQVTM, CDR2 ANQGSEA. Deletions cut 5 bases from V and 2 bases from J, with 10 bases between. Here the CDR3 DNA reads TGCAGCGTTACCCACGACGGCAATCAGCCCCAGCATTTT. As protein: CSVTHDGNQPQHF.

The CDR3 DNA is TGTGCCAGCAGCACTAGGGGGGGGTCCGGGGAGCTGTTTTTT. Its protein is CASSTRGGSGELFF. V gene TRBV11-2 combines with J gene TRBJ2-2; possibly TRBD2 for D (7 bases). There are 14 residues in the CDR3. Germline V CDR1 and CDR2: SGHAT, FQNNGV. The V gene lost 5 bases and the J gene lost 6 bases, with 13 bases spanning the gap.

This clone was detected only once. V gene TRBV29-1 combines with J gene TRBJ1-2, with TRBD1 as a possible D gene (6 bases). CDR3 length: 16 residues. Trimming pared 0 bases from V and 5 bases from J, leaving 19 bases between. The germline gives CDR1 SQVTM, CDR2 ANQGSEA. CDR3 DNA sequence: TGCAGCGTTGAAGATCCTCAGGGCCTAGGGGGGTATGGCTACACCTTC. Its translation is CSVEDPQGLGGYGYTF.

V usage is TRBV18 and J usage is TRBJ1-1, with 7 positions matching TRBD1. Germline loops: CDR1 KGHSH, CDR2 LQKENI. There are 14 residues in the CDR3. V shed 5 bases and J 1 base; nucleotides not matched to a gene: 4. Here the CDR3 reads CASSATGWNTEAFF. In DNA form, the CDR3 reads TGTGCCAGCTCAGCGACAGGGTGGAACACTGAAGCTTTCTTT.

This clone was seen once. The CDR3 DNA is TGCGCCAGCAGCCTGGACGTAGCCATTGACGAGCAGTACTTC. Encoded protein: CASSLDVAIDEQYF. V is TRBV5-1 and J is TRBJ2-7; D is unclear. This CDR3 spans 14 amino acids. Between the trimmed V and J ends, which lost 4 bases and 5 bases, there was a span of 16 bases. Germline CDR1 SGHRS, CDR2 YFSETQ. Full variable domain (outside the CDR3, taken from reference TRBV5-1 and TRBJ2-7): KAGVTQTPRYLIKTRGQQVTLSCSPISGHRSVSWYQQTPGQGLQFLFEYFSETQRNKGNFPGRFSGRQFSNSRSEMNVSTLELGDSALYLCASSLDVAIDEQYFGPGTRLTVT.

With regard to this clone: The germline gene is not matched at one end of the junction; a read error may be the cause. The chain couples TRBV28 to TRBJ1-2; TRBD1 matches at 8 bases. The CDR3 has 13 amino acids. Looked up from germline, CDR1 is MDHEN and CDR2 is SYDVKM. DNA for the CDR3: TGTGTCAGCAGGGTGGGACAGGAATATGGCTACACCTTC. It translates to CVSRVGQEYGYTF.

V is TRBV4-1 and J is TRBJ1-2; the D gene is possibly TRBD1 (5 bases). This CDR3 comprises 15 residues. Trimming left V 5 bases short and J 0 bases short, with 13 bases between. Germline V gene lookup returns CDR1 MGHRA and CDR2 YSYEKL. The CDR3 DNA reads TGCGCCAGCAGCATCCGGGACGAAGCTAACTATGGCTACACCTTC. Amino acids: CASSIRDEANYGYTF.

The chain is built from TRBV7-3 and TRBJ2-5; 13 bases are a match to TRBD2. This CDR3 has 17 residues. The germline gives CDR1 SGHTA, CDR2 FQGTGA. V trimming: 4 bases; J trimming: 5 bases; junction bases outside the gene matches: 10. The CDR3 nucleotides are TGTGCCAGCAGCTCTGGACTAGCGGGAGCGATTCAGGAGACCCAGTACTTC. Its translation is CASSSGLAGAIQETQYF.

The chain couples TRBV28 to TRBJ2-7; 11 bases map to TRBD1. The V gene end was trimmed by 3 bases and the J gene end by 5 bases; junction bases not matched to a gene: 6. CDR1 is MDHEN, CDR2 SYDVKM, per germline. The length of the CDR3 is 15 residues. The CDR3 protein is CASSLPGQGGNEQYF. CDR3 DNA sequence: TGTGCCAGCAGTTTGCCGGGACAGGGGGGTAACGAGCAGTACTTC.

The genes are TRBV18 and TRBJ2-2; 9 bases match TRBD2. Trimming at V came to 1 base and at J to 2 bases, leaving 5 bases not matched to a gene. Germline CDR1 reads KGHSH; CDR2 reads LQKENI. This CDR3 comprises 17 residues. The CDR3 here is CASSPLREGLNTGELFF. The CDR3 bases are TGTGCCAGCTCACCACTGCGGGAGGGCCTTAACACCGGGGAGCTGTTTTTT.

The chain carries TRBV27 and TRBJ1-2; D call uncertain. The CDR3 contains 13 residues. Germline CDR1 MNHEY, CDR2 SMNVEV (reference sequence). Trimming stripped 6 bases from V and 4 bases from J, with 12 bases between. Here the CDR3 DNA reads TGTGCCAGCAGCTCGGACGGGCGCTATGGCTACACCTTC. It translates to CASSSDGRYGYTF.

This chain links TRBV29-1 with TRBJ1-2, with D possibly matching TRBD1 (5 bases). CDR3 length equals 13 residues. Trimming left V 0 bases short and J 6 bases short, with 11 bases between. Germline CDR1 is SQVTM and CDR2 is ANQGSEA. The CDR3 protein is CSVEEGGPHGYTF. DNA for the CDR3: TGCAGCGTTGAAGAGGGGGGACCCCATGGCTACACCTTC.

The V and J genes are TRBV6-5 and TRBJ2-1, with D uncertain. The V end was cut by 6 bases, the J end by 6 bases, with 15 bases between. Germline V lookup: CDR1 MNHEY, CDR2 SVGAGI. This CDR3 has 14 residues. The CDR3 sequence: CASRELHGRNEQFF. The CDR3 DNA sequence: TGTGCCAGCAGAGAACTACACGGACGCAATGAGCAGTTCTTC.

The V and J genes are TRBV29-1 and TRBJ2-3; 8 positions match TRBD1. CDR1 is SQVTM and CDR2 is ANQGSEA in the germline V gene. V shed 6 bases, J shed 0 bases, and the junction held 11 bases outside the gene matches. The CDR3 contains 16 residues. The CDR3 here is CSVPGTGVFSTDTQYF. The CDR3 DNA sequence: TGCAGCGTCCCCGGGACAGGAGTCTTTAGCACAGATACGCAGTATTTT.

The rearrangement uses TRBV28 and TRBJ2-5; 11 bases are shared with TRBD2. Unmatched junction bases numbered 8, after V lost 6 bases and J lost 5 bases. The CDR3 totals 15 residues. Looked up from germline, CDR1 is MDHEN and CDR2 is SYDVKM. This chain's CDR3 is CASSGTSGEWETQYF. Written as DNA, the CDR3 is TGTGCCAGCAGCGGGACTAGCGGCGAATGGGAGACCCAGTACTTC.

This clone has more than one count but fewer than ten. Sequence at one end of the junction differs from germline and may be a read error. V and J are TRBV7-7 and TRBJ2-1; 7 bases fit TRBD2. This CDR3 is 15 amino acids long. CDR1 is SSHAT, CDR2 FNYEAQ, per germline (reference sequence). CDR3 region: CASSVSGTSQNEQFF. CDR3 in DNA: TGTGCTAGCAGCGTCAGCGGGACCTCCCAAAATGAGCAGTTCTTC.

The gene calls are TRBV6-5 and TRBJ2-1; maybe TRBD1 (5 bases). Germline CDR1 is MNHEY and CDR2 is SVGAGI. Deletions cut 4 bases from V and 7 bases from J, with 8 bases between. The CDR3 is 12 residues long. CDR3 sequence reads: CASSSTANEQFF. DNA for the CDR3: TGTGCCAGCAGTTCGACAGCTAATGAGCAGTTCTTC.

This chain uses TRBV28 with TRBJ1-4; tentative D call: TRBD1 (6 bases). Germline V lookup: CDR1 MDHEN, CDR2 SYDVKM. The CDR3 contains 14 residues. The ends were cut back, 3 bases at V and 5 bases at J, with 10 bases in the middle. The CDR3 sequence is CASSFMQGNEKLFF. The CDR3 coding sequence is TGTGCCAGCAGTTTTATGCAGGGGAATGAAAAACTGTTTTTT.